The entry below describes one T cell receptor (beta chain). Its antigen is not known. This entry belongs to a study of cytomegalovirus exposure and HLA in healthy donors. Amplification used 60 Vbeta primers and 13 Jbeta primers. Authors' processing steps: The authors later counted approximately 80 million unique TCR beta chains, approximately 12 million of them shared. Only in-frame clones appear in the TCRdb table, and some are missing; sequencing was by immunoSEQ multiplex PCR. V and J calls and clone size follow that table, whereas D and trimming were derived from the DNA. Here the sample table reports 140,000 to 150,000 clones. Study observations and caveats: Accurate prediction of HLA-A and HLA-B alleles (for most subjects) was reportedly achieved from TCR beta sequences.

Germline V gene data show CDR1 as MNHNS and CDR2 as SASEGT. CDR3 size: 13 residues. Losses at the gene ends were 7 bases for V and 3 bases for J; bases not matched to a gene: 4. V is TRBV6-1 and J is TRBJ2-5; TRBD1 aligns across 8 bases. This TCR was recovered from a male donor in good health and CMV-seronegative. The sequenced material came from PBMCs. CDR3 coding DNA: TGTGCCAGCACGCAGGGGGCGAAAGAGACCCAGTACTTC. This codes for CASTQGAKETQYF.